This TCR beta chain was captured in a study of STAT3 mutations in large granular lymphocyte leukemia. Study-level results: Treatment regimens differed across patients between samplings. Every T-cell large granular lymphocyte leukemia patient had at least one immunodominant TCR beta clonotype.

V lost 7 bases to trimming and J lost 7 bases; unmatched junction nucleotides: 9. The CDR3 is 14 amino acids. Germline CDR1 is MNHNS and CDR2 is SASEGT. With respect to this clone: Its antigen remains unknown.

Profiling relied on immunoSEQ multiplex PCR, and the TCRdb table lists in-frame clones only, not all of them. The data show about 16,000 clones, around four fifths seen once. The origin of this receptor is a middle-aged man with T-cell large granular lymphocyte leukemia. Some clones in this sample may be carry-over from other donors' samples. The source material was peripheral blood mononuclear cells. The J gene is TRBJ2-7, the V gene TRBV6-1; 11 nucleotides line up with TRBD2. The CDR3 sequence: CASIEGLAAMEQYF. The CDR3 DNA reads TGTGCCAGCATCGAGGGACTAGCGGCCATGGAGCAGTACTTC.